A single sample gave rise to the 19 T cell receptor beta chains below, sequenced in a study of long-term antiretroviral therapy in people with HIV. At survey level, the immunoSEQ assay was run in its v3.0 version. The assay was immunoSEQ multiplex PCR, and TCRdb's table has in-frame clones only and misses some. The sample includes some 6,000 clones, 60% to 85% of them seen just once. The specimen comprised unsorted PBMCs, sampled 0.5 years before starting antiretroviral therapy. The receptors derive from a man aged 40-50 years with HIV.

This chain's CDR3 is CSVADSVYEQYF. CDR3 nucleotides: TGCAGCGTTGCGGACAGTGTCTACGAGCAGTACTTC. This chain links TRBV29-1 with TRBJ2-7; D is possibly TRBD1 (6 bases). Looked up from germline, CDR1 is SQVTM and CDR2 is ANQGSEA. The V end lost 4 bases, the J end lost 3 bases, and 10 bases lay between the germline ends. This CDR3 spans 12 amino acids.

This clone has only one observation. The V call is TRBV11-2, the J call TRBJ2-2; 7 nucleotides line up with TRBD1. Germline V gene data show CDR1 as SGHAT and CDR2 as FQNNGV. The J segment lost 5 bases and the V segment lost 1 base, leaving 7 bases of the junction unmatched. This CDR3 is 16 amino acids long. The CDR3 reads CASSLGGGGWTGELFF. DNA of the CDR3: TGTGCCAGCAGCTTAGGAGGGGGCGGATGGACCGGGGAGCTGTTTTTT.

This clone has a single count. The chain carries TRBV7-5 and TRBJ1-2. TRBV7-5 is a documented pseudogene. The CDR3 sequence is 14 residues long. CDR3: CVRSSRSKGYGYTF. The CDR3, as DNA: TGTGTCAGAAGCTCACGATCGAAGGGCTATGGCTACACCTTC.

The V gene is TRBV7-8, the J gene TRBJ2-7; D is possibly TRBD1 (6 bases). The germline gives CDR1 SGHVS, CDR2 FQNEAQ. Trimming removed 4 bases from V and 3 bases from J, with 16 bases in between. The CDR3 spans 15 residues. CDR3: CASSSPGQFLYEQYF. CDR3 coding DNA: TGTGCCAGCAGCTCACCAGGACAGTTTCTCTACGAGCAGTACTTC.

The chain carries TRBV10-3 and TRBJ1-1; D remains ambiguous. The V end was cut by 0 bases, the J end by 8 bases, with 10 bases between. This CDR3 is 13 amino acids long. CDR1 and CDR2 (germline): ENHRY, SYGVKD. CDR3 amino acids: CAISESRQAEAFF. The CDR3 DNA follows: TGTGCCATCAGTGAGTCGAGGCAGGCAGAAGCTTTCTTT.

V usage is TRBV4-2 and J usage is TRBJ2-7; TRBD1 aligns across 9 bases. CDR3 length equals 16 residues. Looked up from germline, CDR1 is LGHNA and CDR2 is YNFKEQ. Trimming took 0 bases from V and 4 from J; bases not matched to a gene: 7. This CDR3 is CASSQDRDRVFYEQYF. The CDR3, as DNA: TGTGCCAGCAGCCAAGATAGGGACAGGGTCTTTTACGAGCAGTACTTC.

Regarding this clone: A clone one base away is much larger, so this may be a read error. Other DNA sequences from this sample encode an identical CDR3 as well. The chain recombines TRBV7-9 with TRBJ2-7; 8 bases agree with TRBD1. J lost 5 bases, V lost 3 bases, and 3 bases had no gene match. CDR1 SEHNR and CDR2 FQNEAQ come from the germline V gene (reference sequence). The CDR3 length is 13 residues. This chain's CDR3 is CASSFGQGNEQYF. The CDR3 bases are TGTGCCAGCAGCTTCGGACAGGGAAACGAGCAGTACTTC.

This clone showed up just a few times. This chain joins TRBV5-4 and TRBJ2-7, with 7 bases matching TRBD1. This CDR3 spans 14 amino acids. The junction had 5 bases not matched to a gene; V was cut back by 3 bases and J by 2 bases. Per germline, CDR1 SGHNT and CDR2 YYREEE (reference sequence). CDR3 sequence reads: CASSSTGDTYEQYF. CDR3 coding DNA: TGTGCCAGCAGCTCAACAGGGGACACCTACGAGCAGTACTTC.

The J gene is TRBJ1-1, the V gene TRBV19; 7 bases align to TRBD1. There are 15 residues in the CDR3. The germline CDR1 and CDR2 sequences are LNHDA and SQIVND (reference sequence). Unmatched junction bases numbered 4, after V lost 3 bases and J lost 0 bases. The CDR3 loop reads CASSMGGQLNTEAFF. DNA of the CDR3: TGTGCCAGTAGTATGGGGGGACAGTTGAACACTGAAGCTTTCTTT.

This chain uses TRBV5-4 with TRBJ1-1, with a weak D call TRBD1 (6 bases). Between the trimmed V and J ends, which lost 4 bases and 0 bases, there was a span of 16 bases. The CDR3 contains 16 residues. CDR1 and CDR2 (germline): SGHNT, YYREEE (reference sequence). CDR3 DNA sequence: TGTGCCAGCAGCACCGGACGGGGGGCCTTGAACACTGAAGCTTTCTTT. Its translation is CASSTGRGALNTEAFF.

The J gene is TRBJ1-4, the V gene TRBV5-4, with 8 bases fitting TRBD1. J lost 8 bases, V lost 1 base, and 4 bases had no gene match. Germline loops: CDR1 SGHNT, CDR2 YYREEE (reference sequence). The CDR3 has 14 residues. The CDR3 reads CASSLTGGDEKLFF. The CDR3 DNA reads TGTGCCAGCAGCTTGACAGGGGGGGACGAAAAACTGTTTTTT. The complete variable domain, with remaining parts taken from reference TRBV5-4 and TRBJ1-4, reads ETGVTQSPTHLIKTRGQQVTLRCSSQSGHNTVSWYQQALGQGPQFIFQYYREEENGRGNFPPRFSGLQFPNYSSELNVNALELDDSALYLCASSLTGGDEKLFFGSGTQLSVL.

The chain combines TRBV29-1 with TRBJ1-2, with D possibly matching TRBD1 (6 bases). CDR1 and CDR2 from the germline V gene are SQVTM and ANQGSEA. The CDR3 spans 13 residues. V was clipped by 3 bases and J by 0 bases, with 8 bases between them. The CDR3 DNA is TGCAGCGTTGAGGACAGTCCTAACTATGGCTACACCTTC. Protein sequence: CSVEDSPNYGYTF.

The sample holds a few counts of this clone. J is TRBJ1-2 and V is TRBV25-1, with a weak D call TRBD1 (6 bases). Germline CDR1 is MGHDK and CDR2 is SYGVNS. The CDR3 runs to 12 residues. V lost 7 bases and J lost 13, with 19 bases in between. CDR3 coding DNA: TGTGCCAGCACCGATAGCGGACAGCAACTCACCTTC. This sequence encodes CASTDSGQQLTF.

The chain uses TRBV18 and TRBJ2-7; D gene ambiguous. Germline V CDR1 and CDR2: KGHSH, LQKENI. V gave up 2 bases and J gave up 3 bases, with 8 bases separating them. The CDR3 covers 13 residues. The CDR3 region has the DNA TGTGCCAGCTCACCATTTGACGGCTACGAGCAGTACTTC. It is translated as CASSPFDGYEQYF.

The chain is built from TRBV5-6 and TRBJ2-5; weak D call: TRBD1 (6 bases). Trimming left V 3 bases short and J 2 bases short, with 17 bases between. The germline V gene has CDR1 SGHDT and CDR2 YYEEEE. The CDR3 runs 16 residues. DNA of the CDR3: TGTGCCAGCAGCTCCATAGGGGGAAGGATGCAAGAGACCCAGTACTTC. Amino acid sequence: CASSSIGGRMQETQYF.

The chain has TRBV6-1 and TRBJ1-5; the match to TRBD1 covers 8 bases. The CDR3 runs 14 residues. V was pared by 8 bases and J by 5 bases, with 8 bases of the junction left unmatched. Germline-derived CDR1 and CDR2 are MNHNS and SASEGT. This CDR3 reads CASRDRRPDQPQHF. As DNA, the CDR3 is TGTGCCAGCCGGGACAGGAGGCCGGATCAGCCCCAGCATTTT.

The V and J genes are TRBV4-3 and TRBJ2-7, with D unresolved. The CDR3 is 13 amino acids. Germline loops: CDR1 LGHNA, CDR2 YSLEER. Deletions cut 0 bases from V and 6 bases from J, with 9 bases between. In DNA form, the CDR3 reads TGCGCCAGCAGCCAAGAGATGGGCTCCGAGCAGTACTTC. Protein sequence: CASSQEMGSEQYF.

The V and J genes are TRBV4-3 and TRBJ1-6; D uncertain. The CDR3 spans 18 residues. V lost 1 base and J lost 0, with 13 bases in between. Per the germline V gene, CDR1 is LGHNA and CDR2 is YSLEER. For the CDR3, the DNA is TGCGCCAGCAGCCAAGTCCTGGGCGGGAGCTCCTATAATTCACCCCTCCACTTT. Protein: CASSQVLGGSSYNSPLHF.

The chain combines TRBV28 with TRBJ2-7; D is uncertain. Looked up from germline, CDR1 is MDHEN and CDR2 is SYDVKM. The CDR3 contains 14 residues. V gave up 6 bases and J gave up 2 bases, with 14 bases separating them. CDR3 residues: CASSSPFPPYEQYF. CDR3 coding DNA: TGTGCCAGCAGCTCGCCGTTCCCACCCTACGAGCAGTACTTC.